The 21 T cell receptor beta chains presented below share a single source sample, sequenced in a study of control samples from healthy donors and cancer patients. TCRdb keeps only in-frame clones here, not all; method: immunoSEQ multiplex PCR. The data show 120,000 to 150,000 clones, around 94% seen once. Sample: blood. These receptors came from a man aged 40-49 years in good health.

The chain joins TRBV21-1 to TRBJ2-7. TRBV21-1 is listed as a pseudogene. This CDR3 has 16 amino acids. DNA of the CDR3: TGTGCCAGCAGCAAAAGATCTCGGCTCACGTCCTACGAGCAGTACTTC. Protein sequence: CASSKRSRLTSYEQYF.

This chain uses TRBV30 with TRBJ1-1, with no clear D. This CDR3 contains 11 residues. V dropped 1 base and J dropped 8 bases, with 8 bases sitting between them. Germline V gene data show CDR1 as GTSNPN and CDR2 as SVGIG (reference sequence). CDR3 loop: CAWSGTREAFF. In nucleotides, the CDR3 is TGTGCCTGGAGTGGAACCAGGGAAGCTTTCTTT. The full variable domain, rest sourced from reference TRBV30 and TRBJ1-1, is SQTIHQWPATLVQPVGSPLSLECTVEGTSNPNLYWYRQAAGRGLQLLFYSVGIGQISSEVPQNLSASRPQDRQFILSSKKLLLSDSGFYLCAWSGTREAFFGQGTRLTVV.

The rearrangement uses TRBV29-1 and TRBJ2-7; D assignment may be TRBD1 or TRBD2 (5 bases each). The length of the CDR3 is 13 residues. The germline V and J ends were trimmed by 0 bases and 4 bases, with 10 bases remaining between them. Looked up from germline, CDR1 is SQVTM and CDR2 is ANQGSEA. The CDR3 DNA is TGCAGCGTTGAAGAGGGGACGGGGTACGAGCAGTACTTC. Residues: CSVEEGTGYEQYF.

This clone was recorded a few times. The V and J genes are TRBV27 and TRBJ2-7; D not certain. Germline loops: CDR1 MNHEY, CDR2 SMNVEV (reference sequence). V lost 3 bases and J lost 4, with 13 bases in between. This CDR3 has 14 amino acids. The CDR3 bases are TGTGCCAGCAGTTTTAGTGATTCGTATTACGAGCAGTACTTC. It codes for CASSFSDSYYEQYF.

The CDR3: CSSPGRVNQPQHF. The DNA for the CDR3 is TGCAGCTCCCCGGGCAGGGTAAATCAGCCCCAGCATTTT. This sequence joins TRBV29-1 and TRBJ1-5; possible D gene TRBD1, 5 bases. Germline V gene lookup returns CDR1 SQVTM and CDR2 ANQGSEA. The length of the CDR3 is 13 residues. The V end was cut by 8 bases, the J end by 4 bases, with 15 bases between. The full variable domain, its missing parts supplied by reference TRBV29-1 and TRBJ1-5, is SAVISQKPSRDICQRGTSLTIQCQVDSQVTMMFWYRQQPGQSLTLIATANQGSEATYESGFVIDKFPISRPNLTFSTLTVSNMSPEDSSIYLCSSPGRVNQPQHFGDGTRLSIL.

The chain uses TRBV3-1 (or the pseudogene TRBV3-2) and TRBJ2-7; D is perhaps TRBD1 or TRBD2 (5 bases each). This CDR3 is built from 16 residues. V gave up 0 bases and J gave up 0 bases, with 12 bases separating them. Germline CDR1 and CDR2: LGHDT and YNNKEL (reference sequence). CDR3 in amino acids: CASSQEGEGSSYEQYF. The DNA of the CDR3 is TGTGCCAGCAGCCAAGAGGGCGAGGGGAGCTCCTACGAGCAGTACTTC.

V usage is TRBV5-3 and J usage is TRBJ1-1; D is uncertain. TRBV5-3 qualifies as an ORF whose function is uncertain. The CDR3 is 14 residues long. Trimming removed 9 bases at V and 3 bases at J, with 18 bases between. The CDR3 region is CAIKPGFRDTEAFF. Written as DNA, the CDR3 is TGTGCCATCAAACCGGGGTTCCGGGACACTGAAGCTTTCTTT.

This rearrangement joins TRBV10-3 to TRBJ1-5, with 7 nucleotides matching TRBD1. V lost 10 bases, J lost 5 bases, and 8 bases stayed unmatched. The CDR3 sequence is 13 residues long. Germline V gene lookup returns CDR1 ENHRY and CDR2 SYGVKD. As DNA, the CDR3 is TGTGCCACCAGACAGGGTGCGGATCAGCCCCAGCATTTT. As protein: CATRQGADQPQHF.

The chain recombines TRBV5-1 with TRBJ2-2, with no clear D. CDR3 length: 15 amino acids. Germline V gene data show CDR1 as SGHRS and CDR2 as YFSETQ. Trimming stripped 6 bases from V and 2 bases from J, with 14 bases between. CDR3 region: CASNPADLNTGELFF. For the CDR3, the DNA is TGCGCCAGCAACCCCGCGGATCTAAACACCGGGGAGCTGTTTTTT.

J is TRBJ1-2 and V is TRBV6-5, with 8 bases that match TRBD1. V dropped 4 bases and J dropped 0; count of bases not matched to a gene: 4. This CDR3 spans 15 amino acids. The germline V gene has CDR1 MNHEY and CDR2 SVGAGI. The DNA for the CDR3 is TGTGCCAGCAGTTCCCGACAGGGGACTAACTATGGCTACACCTTC. Encoded protein: CASSSRQGTNYGYTF.

J is TRBJ1-1 and V is TRBV2; D gene ambiguous. V was pared by 6 bases and J by 6 bases, with 20 bases between. Germline lookup yields CDR1 SNHLY and CDR2 FYNNEI. There are 15 residues in the CDR3. The CDR3 DNA sequence: TGTGCCAGCAGCGTTAGCCCTAATTATGGCGCTGAAGCTTTCTTT. It encodes CASSVSPNYGAEAFF. The full variable domain, completed using reference TRBV2 and TRBJ1-1, is EPEVTQTPSHQVTQMGQEVILRCVPISNHLYFYWYRQILGQKVEFLVSFYNNEISEKSEIFDDQFSVERPDGSNFTLKIRSTKLEDSAMYFCASSVSPNYGAEAFFGQGTRLTVV.

The chain joins TRBV5-4 to TRBJ1-6; 7 bases are a match to TRBD1. Germline V gene data show CDR1 as SGHNT and CDR2 as YYREEE (reference sequence). This CDR3 is 14 amino acids long. Losses at the gene ends were 4 bases for V and 5 bases for J; bases not matched to a gene: 3. CDR3 nucleotide sequence: TGTGCCAGCAGCCTCGACAGGGATAATTCACCCCTCCACTTT. It specifies CASSLDRDNSPLHF.

The chain recombines TRBV7-9 with TRBJ2-7; no clear D. Trimming shortened V by 5 bases and J by 4 bases, and 18 bases separated the two germline ends. The CDR3 consists of 15 residues. Germline lookup yields CDR1 SEHNR and CDR2 FQNEAQ (reference sequence). The CDR3 region has the DNA TGTGCCAGCAGCACTCACGAACCGATTTCTTACGAGCAGTACTTC. Its translation is CASSTHEPISYEQYF.

This clone is a singleton in its sample. The CDR3 DNA reads as TGCGCCAGCAGCTATTCCGGGGAGACCCAGTACTTC. It translates to CASSYSGETQYF. The chain is built from TRBV5-1 and TRBJ2-5; D not certain. Germline values: CDR1 SGHRS, CDR2 YFSETQ. V lost 3 bases and J lost 5, with 8 bases in between. The CDR3 sequence is 12 residues long.

This chain links TRBV5-1 with TRBJ2-7; maybe TRBD1 (6 bases). Germline values: CDR1 SGHRS, CDR2 YFSETQ. V dropped 3 bases and J dropped 6 bases, with 10 bases sitting between them. The CDR3 loop spans 12 amino acids. CDR3 amino acids: CASSSSGAEQYF. In DNA form, the CDR3 reads TGCGCCAGCAGCTCTTCAGGGGCCGAGCAGTACTTC.

The chain joins TRBV15 to TRBJ1-2, with a weak D call TRBD1 (6 bases). This CDR3 region has 15 residues. Trimming shortened V by 6 bases and J by 3 bases, and 17 bases separated the two germline ends. Germline V gene sequence: CDR1 LNHNV, CDR2 YYDKDF (reference sequence). CDR3 sequence (DNA): TGTGCCACCAGTGGCAACACCGGGGGCCACTATGGCTACACCTTC. It yields the protein CATSGNTGGHYGYTF.

This chain uses TRBV11-2 with TRBJ1-3; D possibly corresponds to TRBD1 (5 bases). Trimming took 4 bases from V and 0 from J, leaving 10 bases between them. Germline V gives CDR1 SGHAT, CDR2 FQNNGV. This CDR3 region has 15 residues. CDR3: CASSSPGPSGNTIYF. The CDR3 DNA is TGTGCCAGCAGCTCTCCGGGGCCCTCTGGAAACACCATATATTTT.

This sequence joins TRBV6-2 or TRBV6-3 and TRBJ1-5; D is ambiguous. The germline V gene encodes CDR1 MNHEY and CDR2 SVGEGT. The CDR3 runs to 13 residues. V shed 10 bases and J shed 1 base, with 11 bases lying between them. The CDR3 loop reads CATSSRSNQPQHF. The CDR3 DNA reads as TGTGCCACCAGCTCCCGAAGCAATCAGCCCCAGCATTTT.

This clone was counted a single time. The chain couples TRBV28 to TRBJ1-1; tentative D call: TRBD1 (6 bases). V lost 4 bases, J lost 3 bases, and 21 bases lay in between. CDR1 is MDHEN and CDR2 is SYDVKM in the germline V gene. The CDR3 spans 17 residues. For the CDR3, the DNA is TGTGCCAGCAGTTACTGGGACGGGGGCTTAGAACACACTGAAGCTTTCTTT. Its translation is CASSYWDGGLEHTEAFF.

This chain connects TRBV6-1 to TRBJ1-5, with a possible D match to TRBD1 (5 bases). Trimming pared 2 bases from V and 0 bases from J, leaving 14 bases between. The V gene's germline CDR1 is MNHNS and CDR2 SASEGT. The CDR3 is made up of 17 amino acids. CDR3 amino acids: CASSEPGRGYSNQPQHF. CDR3 bases: TGTGCCAGCAGTGAACCGGGACGCGGGTATAGCAATCAGCCCCAGCATTTT.

The chain joins TRBV27 to TRBJ1-6; the D is unclear. This CDR3 is 14 amino acids long. The V end lost 5 bases, the J end lost 7 bases, and 12 bases lay between the germline ends. Germline V gene sequence: CDR1 MNHEY, CDR2 SMNVEV (reference sequence). The CDR3 loop is CASSGEALNSPLHF. The DNA for the CDR3 is TGTGCCAGCAGTGGGGAGGCCCTGAATTCACCCCTCCACTTT.